A selection of T cell receptor beta chains follows, all from one sample in a study of cytomegalovirus exposure and HLA in healthy donors. Generated by immunoSEQ multiplex PCR, the TCRdb table keeps only in-frame clones and is missing some. The top ten hold approximately 3.3% of the sample, which has roughly 130,000 clones, roughly 89% seen once. The sample consisted of PBMCs. All receptors derive from a man aged 25 to 40 in good health and CMV-seronegative. Both conserved end residues are part of each CDR3. The D gene is left open where the match is weak. Clone size is stated in some rows and not others, as once, few, many or a class when expanded.

V,J,D,size,CDR3,DNA
TRBV18,TRBJ1-6,.,once,CASSPNQNSPLHF,TGTGCCAGCTCACCCAACCAGAATTCACCCCTCCACTTT
TRBV27,TRBJ1-2,TRBD1,.,CASSLSPLTGAMGYGYTF,TGTGCCAGCAGTTTATCTCCGTTGACAGGGGCGATGGGCTATGGCTACACCTTC
TRBV4-1,TRBJ1-2,TRBD1,few,CASSPGPTGAQGYTF,TGCGCCAGCAGCCCTGGCCCTACAGGGGCTCAAGGCTACACCTTC
TRBV10-3,TRBJ1-1,TRBD1,.,CAIRAGQGNPGTEAFF,TGTGCCATCAGGGCCGGACAGGGGAATCCAGGGACTGAAGCTTTCTTT
TRBV10-1,TRBJ1-1,.,.,CATKELNTEAFF,TGCGCCACCAAAGAGCTGAACACTGAAGCTTTCTTT
TRBV14,TRBJ1-2,TRBD1,.,CASSPRTGTEYTF,TGTGCCAGCAGCCCCCGGACAGGGACGGAGTACACCTTC
TRBV11-2,TRBJ2-7,.,.,CASSLVALSHEQYF,TGTGCCAGCAGCTTAGTGGCCCTTTCTCACGAGCAGTACTTC
TRBV5-1,TRBJ1-2,TRBD1,.,CASSLQPGQAVYGYTF,TGCGCCAGCAGCCTGCAACCCGGACAGGCGGTCTATGGCTACACCTTC
TRBV6-1,TRBJ1-6,.,.,CASIKGWNSPLHF,TGTGCCAGCATCAAGGGGTGGAATTCACCCCTCCACTTT
TRBV7-8,TRBJ2-3,.,.,CALGGGYTDTQYF,TGTGCCCTCGGCGGCGGATACACAGATACGCAGTATTTT
TRBV4-1,TRBJ1-3,.,once,CASSQDPLSGNTIYF,TGCGCCAGCAGCCAAGACCCTCTCTCTGGAAACACCATATATTTT
TRBV7-3,TRBJ2-2,TRBD2,.,CASSLGDYNTGELFF,TGTGCCAGCAGCTTAGGGGACTACAACACCGGGGAGCTGTTTTTT
TRBV28,TRBJ1-5,.,.,CASSSYGNQPQHF,TGTGCCAGCAGTTCCTATGGCAATCAGCCCCAGCATTTT
TRBV18,TRBJ2-5,TRBD1,.,CASSLGQGRETQYF,TGTGCCAGCTCACTGGGACAGGGGAGAGAGACCCAGTACTTC
TRBV4-1,TRBJ2-6,.,few,CASSQGGRVSSGANVLTF,TGCGCCAGCAGCCAAGGAGGCAGGGTGAGCTCTGGGGCCAACGTCCTGACTTTC
TRBV4-3,TRBJ1-4,TRBD1,.,CASSPSGTGNEKLFF,TGCGCCAGCAGCCCATCCGGGACAGGGAATGAAAAACTGTTTTTT
TRBV25-1,TRBJ2-7,.,.,CASRGAGTYEQYF,TGTGCCAGCAGGGGGGCAGGGACCTACGAGCAGTACTTC
TRBV5-1,TRBJ1-1,.,.,CASSLLVNTEAFF,TGCGCCAGCAGCCTTCTTGTGAACACTGAAGCTTTCTTT
TRBV6-5,TRBJ2-7,TRBD2,once,CASSYVREGEQYF,TGTGCCAGCAGTTACGTGAGGGAGGGGGAGCAGTACTTC
TRBV7-9,TRBJ1-6,.,few,CASSLSGGGVSPLHF,TGTGCCAGCAGCCTGAGCGGGGGCGGCGTTTCACCCCTCCACTTT
TRBV7-9,TRBJ2-7,TRBD1,few,CASRGTGTYEQYF,TGTGCCAGCAGAGGGACAGGAACCTACGAGCAGTACTTC
TRBV7-2,TRBJ2-1,TRBD2,.,CASSLRLASDEQFF,TGTGCCAGCAGCTTACGACTAGCGTCGGATGAGCAGTTCTTC
TRBV6-1,TRBJ1-5,.,.,CASTGGGYVDQPQHF,TGTGCCAGCACCGGGGGGGGTTATGTGGATCAGCCCCAGCATTTT
TRBV5-1,TRBJ2-2,TRBD2,.,CASSRSGLAGGRGAGELFF,TGCGCCAGCAGCAGAAGCGGACTAGCGGGGGGGCGAGGCGCCGGGGAGCTGTTTTTT
TRBV4-3,TRBJ2-7,TRBD1,.,CASSLRTGGSEQYF,TGCGCCAGCAGCCTTCGGACAGGGGGCTCCGAGCAGTACTTC
TRBV2,TRBJ1-2,TRBD1,.,CASSTGQDYGYTF,TGTGCCAGCAGTACGGGACAGGATTATGGCTACACCTTC
TRBV19,TRBJ2-7,.,.,CASSGTSSYEQYF,TGTGCCAGCAGTGGGACATCCTCATACGAGCAGTACTTC
TRBV2,TRBJ2-3,.,.,CASSVWRGTDTQYF,TGTGCCAGCAGTGTATGGAGGGGCACAGATACGCAGTATTTT
TRBV4-1,TRBJ1-1,TRBD1,.,CASSQLGDRGNTEAFF,TGCGCCAGCAGCCAACTAGGGGACAGGGGAAACACTGAAGCTTTCTTT
TRBV6-4,TRBJ1-1,.,.,CASRGESMNTEAFF,TGTGCCAGCAGAGGAGAGAGCATGAACACTGAAGCTTTCTTT
TRBV7-9,TRBJ2-7,.,.,CASSHSDYEQYF,TGTGCCAGCAGCCACAGTGATTACGAGCAGTACTTC
TRBV10-3,TRBJ2-7,TRBD1,.,CAISDWTGGGVQYF,TGTGCCATCAGTGACTGGACAGGGGGAGGAGTGCAGTACTTC
TRBV6-6,TRBJ2-7,TRBD1,.,CASSPPGQGTLYEQYF,TGTGCCAGCAGTCCCCCCGGACAGGGAACCCTCTACGAGCAGTACTTC
TRBV19,TRBJ2-3,TRBD2,.,CASNPRGRTSGGAVTQYF,TGTGCCAGTAACCCTAGGGGCCGGACTAGCGGGGGGGCAGTCACGCAGTATTTT
TRBV7-3,TRBJ2-3,TRBD1,.,CASSQDRVGAQYF,TGTGCCAGCAGCCAGGACAGGGTCGGTGCGCAGTATTTT
TRBV2,TRBJ2-6,.,.,CAIQGGSGANVLTF,TGTGCCATACAAGGGGGCTCTGGGGCCAACGTCCTGACTTTC
TRBV2,TRBJ2-5,.,.,CASRGRGETQYF,TGTGCCAGCAGGGGGCGAGGAGAGACCCAGTACTTC
TRBV7-7,TRBJ2-5,.,.,CASSRDWQETQYF,TGTGCCAGCAGCCGGGACTGGCAAGAGACCCAGTACTTC
TRBV27,TRBJ2-7,TRBD1,.,CASSEARGPYEQYF,TGTGCCAGCAGTGAAGCGAGGGGGCCCTACGAGCAGTACTTC
TRBV2,TRBJ1-1,.,.,CASSEKQGLGMAFF,TGTGCCAGCAGTGAAAAACAGGGTCTAGGGATGGCTTTCTTT
TRBV4-3,TRBJ2-7,TRBD1,few,CASSQGDRANYEQYF,TGCGCCAGCAGCCAGGGCGACAGGGCAAACTACGAGCAGTACTTC
TRBV7-9,TRBJ2-1,TRBD1,.,CASSPPGQVNNEQFF,TGTGCCAGCAGCCCCCCGGGACAGGTCAACAATGAGCAGTTCTTC
TRBV4-1,TRBJ2-5,TRBD2,.,CASSQGAGGRETQYF,TGCGCCAGCAGCCAAGGAGCCGGCGGGAGAGAGACCCAGTACTTC
TRBV27,TRBJ1-6,.,.,CASSLGQPGNSPLHF,TGTGCCAGCAGTTTAGGACAACCAGGAAATTCACCCCTCCACTTT
TRBV6-6,TRBJ1-4,.,.,CATRTWRGAGEKLFF,TGTGCCACCCGGACATGGAGGGGAGCGGGTGAAAAACTGTTTTTT